A selection of T cell receptor beta chains follows, all from one sample in a study of cytomegalovirus exposure and HLA in healthy donors. TCRdb's table, derived via immunoSEQ multiplex PCR, lists solely in-frame clones and lacks some. The table records 100,000 to 120,000 clones, around 79% of them present only once. The specimen was PBMCs. These receptors all stem from a woman aged 25 to 45 in good health and CMV-seronegative. The CDR3 runs from the conserved cysteine through the conserved F or W. A D gene is named only where the DNA matches it firmly. Clone size is stated in some rows and not others, as once, few, many or a class when expanded.

>TRBV30|NA|TRBJ2-7|TRBD1
TGTGCCTGGGAGGCAGGGGGCTCCTACGAGCAGTACTTC
CAWEAGGSYEQYF
>TRBV4-1|NA|TRBJ1-4|NA
TGCGCCAGCAGCCAAGTGTTAACAGCAACTAATGAAAAACTGTTTTTT
CASSQVLTATNEKLFF
>TRBV19|NA|TRBJ1-1|TRBD1
TGTGCCAGTAGCAGCCGGGGACAGGACACTGAAGCTTTCTTT
CASSSRGQDTEAFF
>TRBV14|NA|TRBJ1-1|NA
TGTGCCAGCAGCGGGAGGTCGTTGAACACTGAAGCTTTCTTT
CASSGRSLNTEAFF
>TRBV19|NA|TRBJ1-5|NA
TGTGCCACCCGCAGGGGTAGCAATCAGCCCCAGCATTTT
CATRRGSNQPQHF
>TRBV30|NA|TRBJ1-5|TRBD1
TGTGCCTGGAGTCATGACAGGGAAAGGCCCCAGCATTTT
CAWSHDRERPQHF
>TRBV30|NA|TRBJ1-4|NA
TGTGCCTCCTCGGTCGCCGCAACTAATGAAAAACTGTTTTTT
CASSVAATNEKLFF
>TRBV30|NA|TRBJ2-1|NA
TGTGCCTGGAGTGTACTGTTGACGGGAGCTCACAATGAGCAGTTCTTC
CAWSVLLTGAHNEQFF
>TRBV5-4|few|TRBJ2-5|NA
TGTGCCGGAACCTCCGGTCCCTCGGGCGGGGAGACCCAGTACTTC
CAGTSGPSGGETQYF
>TRBV20-1|few|TRBJ2-1|TRBD1
TGCAGTGCTGGGGACAGGGTTGAGCAGTTCTTC
CSAGDRVEQFF
>TRBV5-1|few|TRBJ2-1|NA
TGCGCCAGCAGCTTGGGACAGAATGAGCAGTTCTTC
CASSLGQNEQFF
>TRBV27|NA|TRBJ1-5|TRBD1
TGTGCCAGCAGCCCTGGGACAGGGGGGTTTCAGCCCCAGCATTTT
CASSPGTGGFQPQHF
>TRBV28|NA|TRBJ2-2|TRBD2
TGTGCCAGCAGGAGACTAGCGGGAGTCGGGGAGCTGTTTTTT
CASRRLAGVGELFF
>TRBV28|NA|TRBJ1-2|NA
TGTGCCAGCAGTTTCCCAGGGGACTATAACTATGGCTACACCTTC
CASSFPGDYNYGYTF
>TRBV27|few|TRBJ2-3|TRBD2
TGTGCCAGCAGTTCAATCCGGATGGGACTAGTCGCTAGCACAGATACGCAGTATTTT
CASSSIRMGLVASTDTQYF